This T cell receptor beta chain was sequenced for a study of T cells in Graves' hyperthyroidism and ophthalmopathy. Study-level findings and limits: A model of 13 V-J pairs discriminated ophthalmopathy from stable hyperthyroidism. Expanded thyroid clonotypes (above 0.001) were mostly also found in blood.

J gave up 5 bases and V 0 bases, and 6 bases lay outside the gene matches. The CDR3 runs 15 residues. Germline loops: CDR1 SGHRS, CDR2 YFSETQ. A roughly 10 ml volume of fresh peripheral blood provided the PBMCs. As for this clonotype: What it recognizes is unknown.

The source material, RNA transcripts, was used to amplify TCR beta CDR3 regions. First-round RT-PCR targeting the TCR CDR3 was performed with the HTBI primer set. TCRdb re-derived calls from the multiplex PCR reads in MiXCR, one entry per CDR3 protein. This sample has 350,000 to 400,000 distinct CDR3 sequences, with approximately 13% found just once. The TCR was taken from a woman aged 60-75 years with Graves' hyperthyroidism. The chain carries TRBV5-1 and TRBJ1-1; TRBD1 agrees at 8 bases. Sequences were obtained from blood. CDR3 in amino acids: CASSLVARGQTEAFF. The CDR3 bases are TGCGCCAGCAGCTTGGTAGCCAGGGGGCAAACTGAAGCTTTCTTT.